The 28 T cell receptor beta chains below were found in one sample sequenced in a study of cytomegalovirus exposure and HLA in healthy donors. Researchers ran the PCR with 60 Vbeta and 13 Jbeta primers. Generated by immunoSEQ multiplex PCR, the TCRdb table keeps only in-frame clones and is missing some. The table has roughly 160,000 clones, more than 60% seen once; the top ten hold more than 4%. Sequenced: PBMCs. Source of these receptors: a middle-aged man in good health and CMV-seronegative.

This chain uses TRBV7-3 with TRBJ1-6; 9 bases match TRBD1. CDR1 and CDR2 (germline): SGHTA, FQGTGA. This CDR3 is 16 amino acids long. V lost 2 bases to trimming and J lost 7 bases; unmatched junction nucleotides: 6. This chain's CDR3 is CASSLHSGQGNSPLHF. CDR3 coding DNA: TGTGCCAGCAGCTTACATTCGGGACAGGGCAATTCACCCCTCCACTTT. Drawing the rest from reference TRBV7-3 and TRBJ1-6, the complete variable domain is GAGVSQTPSNKVTEKGKYVELRCDPISGHTALYWYRQSLGQGPEFLIYFQGTGAADDSGLPNDRFFAVRPEGSVSTLKIQRTERGDSAVYLCASSLHSGQGNSPLHFGNGTRLTVT.

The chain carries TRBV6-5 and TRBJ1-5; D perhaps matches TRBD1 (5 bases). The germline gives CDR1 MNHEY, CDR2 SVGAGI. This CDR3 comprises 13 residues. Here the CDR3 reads CAVGAGDNQPQHF. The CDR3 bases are TGTGCAGTAGGGGCGGGGGACAATCAGCCCCAGCATTTT.

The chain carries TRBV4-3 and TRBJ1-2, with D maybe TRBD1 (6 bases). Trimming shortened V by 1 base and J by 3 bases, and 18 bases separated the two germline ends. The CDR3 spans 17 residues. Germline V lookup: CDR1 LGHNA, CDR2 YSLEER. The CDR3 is CASSQGDVDRQYYGYTF. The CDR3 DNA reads TGCGCCAGCAGCCAAGGCGATGTTGACAGGCAATACTATGGCTACACCTTC.

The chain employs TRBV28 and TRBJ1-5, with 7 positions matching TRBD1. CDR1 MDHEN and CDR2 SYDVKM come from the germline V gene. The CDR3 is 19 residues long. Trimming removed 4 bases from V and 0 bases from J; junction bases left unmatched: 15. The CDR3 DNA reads TGTGCCAGCAGTTCCCGCGCAGGCCGGGACAGCGATAGCAATCAGCCCCAGCATTTT. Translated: CASSSRAGRDSDSNQPQHF. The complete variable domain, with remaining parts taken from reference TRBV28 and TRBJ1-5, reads DVKVTQSSRYLVKRTGEKVFLECVQDMDHENMFWYRQDPGLGLRLIYFSYDVKMKEKGDIPEGYSVSREKKERFSLILESASTNQTSMYLCASSSRAGRDSDSNQPQHFGDGTRLSIL.

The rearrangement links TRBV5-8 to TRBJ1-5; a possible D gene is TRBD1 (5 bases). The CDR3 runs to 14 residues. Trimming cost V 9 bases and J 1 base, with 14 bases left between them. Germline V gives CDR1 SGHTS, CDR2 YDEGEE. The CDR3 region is CATGIPGSNQPQHF. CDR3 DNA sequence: TGTGCCACCGGAATTCCAGGGAGCAATCAGCCCCAGCATTTT.

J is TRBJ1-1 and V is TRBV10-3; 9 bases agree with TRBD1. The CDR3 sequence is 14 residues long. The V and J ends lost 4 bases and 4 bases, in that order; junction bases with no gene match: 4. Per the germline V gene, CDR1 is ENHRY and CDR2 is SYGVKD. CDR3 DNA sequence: TGTGCCATCAGTGTAACAGGGGGCCTCACTGAAGCTTTCTTT. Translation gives CAISVTGGLTEAFF.

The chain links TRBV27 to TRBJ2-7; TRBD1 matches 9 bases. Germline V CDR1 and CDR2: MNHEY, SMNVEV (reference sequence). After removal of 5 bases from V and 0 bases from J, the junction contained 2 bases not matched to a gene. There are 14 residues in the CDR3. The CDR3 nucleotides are TGTGCCAGCAGTCTGACAGGGGGCTCCTACGAGCAGTACTTC. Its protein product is CASSLTGGSYEQYF.

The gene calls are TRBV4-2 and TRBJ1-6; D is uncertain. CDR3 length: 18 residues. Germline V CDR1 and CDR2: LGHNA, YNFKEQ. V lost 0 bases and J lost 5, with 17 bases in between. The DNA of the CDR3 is TGTGCCAGCAGCCAAGATTCAGCAACAAGCAGGCATAATTCACCCCTCCACTTT. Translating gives CASSQDSATSRHNSPLHF.

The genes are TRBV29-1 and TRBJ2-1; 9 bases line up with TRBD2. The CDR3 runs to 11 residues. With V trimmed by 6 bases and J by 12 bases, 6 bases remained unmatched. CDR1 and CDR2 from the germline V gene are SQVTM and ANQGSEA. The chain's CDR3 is CSVTAGGLQFF. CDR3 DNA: TGCAGCGTAACAGCGGGGGGATTGCAGTTCTTC.

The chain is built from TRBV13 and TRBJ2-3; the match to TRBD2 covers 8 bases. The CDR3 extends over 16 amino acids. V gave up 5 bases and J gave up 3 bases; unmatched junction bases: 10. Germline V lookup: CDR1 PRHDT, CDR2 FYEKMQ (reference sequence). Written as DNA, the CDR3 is TGTGCCAGCAGCCCAGCGCGGGGGGAGGAGACAGATACGCAGTATTTT. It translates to CASSPARGEETDTQYF.

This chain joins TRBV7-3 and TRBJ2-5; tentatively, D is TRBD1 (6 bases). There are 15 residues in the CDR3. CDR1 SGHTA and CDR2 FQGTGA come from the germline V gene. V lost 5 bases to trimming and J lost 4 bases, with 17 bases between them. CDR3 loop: CASSPGVGNTETQYF. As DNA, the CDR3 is TGTGCCAGCAGCCCAGGGGTGGGAAACACAGAGACCCAGTACTTC.

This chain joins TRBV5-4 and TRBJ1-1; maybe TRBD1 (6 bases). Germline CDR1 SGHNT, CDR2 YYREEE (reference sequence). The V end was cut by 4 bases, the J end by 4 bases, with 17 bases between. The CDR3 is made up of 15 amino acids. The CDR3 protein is CASSIRTVSRTEAFF. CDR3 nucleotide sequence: TGTGCCAGCAGCATAAGGACAGTATCACGCACTGAAGCTTTCTTT.

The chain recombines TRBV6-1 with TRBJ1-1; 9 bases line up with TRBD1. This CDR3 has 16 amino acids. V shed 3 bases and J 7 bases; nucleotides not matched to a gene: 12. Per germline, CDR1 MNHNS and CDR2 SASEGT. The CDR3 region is CASSDPGTGNEGEAFF. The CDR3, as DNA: TGTGCCAGCAGTGACCCCGGGACAGGGAATGAAGGTGAAGCTTTCTTT.

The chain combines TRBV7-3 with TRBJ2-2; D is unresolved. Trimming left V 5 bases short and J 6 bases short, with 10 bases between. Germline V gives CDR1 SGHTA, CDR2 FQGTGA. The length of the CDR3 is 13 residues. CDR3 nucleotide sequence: TGTGCCAGCAGCGAAGGTAGCCCCGGGGAGCTGTTTTTT. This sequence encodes CASSEGSPGELFF.

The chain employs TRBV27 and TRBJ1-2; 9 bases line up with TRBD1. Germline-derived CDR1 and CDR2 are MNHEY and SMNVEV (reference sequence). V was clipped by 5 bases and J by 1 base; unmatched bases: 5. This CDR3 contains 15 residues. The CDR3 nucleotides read TGTGCCAGCAGTGTACAGGGGGCGCTTAACTATGGCTACACCTTC. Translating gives CASSVQGALNYGYTF.

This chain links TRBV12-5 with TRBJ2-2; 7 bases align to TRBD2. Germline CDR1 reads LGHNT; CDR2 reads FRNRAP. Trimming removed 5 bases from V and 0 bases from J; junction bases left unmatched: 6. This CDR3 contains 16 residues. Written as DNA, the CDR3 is TGTGCTAGTGGTCCCGCCGGGACTACGAACACCGGGGAGCTGTTTTTT. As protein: CASGPAGTTNTGELFF.

The DNA of the CDR3 is TGCAGCGTTGTTTATCTTTACGAGCAGTACTTC. Translation gives CSVVYLYEQYF. The V and J genes are TRBV29-1 and TRBJ2-7; D call uncertain. The CDR3 is 11 residues long. V was shortened by 4 bases and J by 4 bases, with 8 bases between the two germline ends. The germline V gene encodes CDR1 SQVTM and CDR2 ANQGSEA.

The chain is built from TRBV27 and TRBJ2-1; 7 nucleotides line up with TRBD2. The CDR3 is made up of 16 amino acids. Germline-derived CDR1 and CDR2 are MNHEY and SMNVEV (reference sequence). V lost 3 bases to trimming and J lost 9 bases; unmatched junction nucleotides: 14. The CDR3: CASSLGGGGILSEQFF. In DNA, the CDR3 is TGTGCCAGCAGTTTGGGTGGGGGGGGTATCTTGTCTGAGCAGTTCTTC.

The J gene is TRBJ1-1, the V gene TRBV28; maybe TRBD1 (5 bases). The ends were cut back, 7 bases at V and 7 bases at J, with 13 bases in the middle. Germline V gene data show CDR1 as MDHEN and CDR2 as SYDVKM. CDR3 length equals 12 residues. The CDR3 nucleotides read TGTGCCAGCACGTCGTTAGGGGATGAAGCTTTCTTT. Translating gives CASTSLGDEAFF.

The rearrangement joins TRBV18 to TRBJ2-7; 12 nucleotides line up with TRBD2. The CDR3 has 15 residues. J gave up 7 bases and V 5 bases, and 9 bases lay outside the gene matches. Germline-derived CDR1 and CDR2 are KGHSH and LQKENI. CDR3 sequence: CASSGPSGGAREQYF. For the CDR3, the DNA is TGTGCCAGCTCAGGCCCTAGCGGGGGGGCTCGAGAGCAGTACTTC.

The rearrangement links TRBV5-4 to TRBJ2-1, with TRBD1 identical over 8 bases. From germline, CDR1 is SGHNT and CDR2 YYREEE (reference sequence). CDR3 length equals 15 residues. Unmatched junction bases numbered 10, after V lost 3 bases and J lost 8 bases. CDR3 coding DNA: TGTGCCAGCAGCTGGGACAGGAGGGGTATGGATGAGCAGTTCTTC. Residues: CASSWDRRGMDEQFF.

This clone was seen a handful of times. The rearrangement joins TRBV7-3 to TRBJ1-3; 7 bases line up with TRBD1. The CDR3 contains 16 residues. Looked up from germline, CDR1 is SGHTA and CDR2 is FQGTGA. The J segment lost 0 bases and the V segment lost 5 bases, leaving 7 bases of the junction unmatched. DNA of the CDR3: TGTGCCAGCAGCGCGGGACAGACCCTCTCTGGAAACACCATATATTTT. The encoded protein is CASSAGQTLSGNTIYF.

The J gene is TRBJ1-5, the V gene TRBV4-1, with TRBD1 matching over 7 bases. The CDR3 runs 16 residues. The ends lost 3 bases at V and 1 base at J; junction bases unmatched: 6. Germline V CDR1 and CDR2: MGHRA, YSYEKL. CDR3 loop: CASSHPQTGSNQPQHF. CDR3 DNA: TGCGCCAGCAGCCACCCCCAGACAGGGAGCAATCAGCCCCAGCATTTT.

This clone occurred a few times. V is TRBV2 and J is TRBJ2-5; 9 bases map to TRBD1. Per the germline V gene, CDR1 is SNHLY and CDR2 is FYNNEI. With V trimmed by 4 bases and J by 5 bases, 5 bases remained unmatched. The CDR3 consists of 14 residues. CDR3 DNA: TGTGCCAGCAGTGCGGGGACAGGGTTCGAGACCCAGTACTTC. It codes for CASSAGTGFETQYF. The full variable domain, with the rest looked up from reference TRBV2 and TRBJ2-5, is EPEVTQTPSHQVTQMGQEVILRCVPISNHLYFYWYRQILGQKVEFLVSFYNNEISEKSEIFDDQFSVERPDGSNFTLKIRSTKLEDSAMYFCASSAGTGFETQYFGPGTRLLVL.

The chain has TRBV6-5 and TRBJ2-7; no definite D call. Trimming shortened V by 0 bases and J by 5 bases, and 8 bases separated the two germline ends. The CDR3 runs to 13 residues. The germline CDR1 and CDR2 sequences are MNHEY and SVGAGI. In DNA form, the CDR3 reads TGTGCCAGCAGTTACTCATCTAGGAACGAGCAGTACTTC. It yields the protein CASSYSSRNEQYF.

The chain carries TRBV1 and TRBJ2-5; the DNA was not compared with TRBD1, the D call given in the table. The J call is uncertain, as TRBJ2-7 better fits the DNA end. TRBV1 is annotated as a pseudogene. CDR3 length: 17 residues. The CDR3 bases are TGCACCAGCAGCCAAGAATTTAGGACAGAGACCTCCTACGAGCAGTACTTC. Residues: CTSSQEFRTETSYEQYF.

The DNA of the CDR3 is TGTGCCAGCGTAGGACAGGGACTATACGAGCAGTACTTC. Protein product: CASVGQGLYEQYF. V gene TRBV21-1 combines with J gene TRBJ2-7; the D call in the table, TRBD1, was not verified against the DNA. TRBV21-1 is a listed pseudogene. This CDR3 is 13 amino acids long.

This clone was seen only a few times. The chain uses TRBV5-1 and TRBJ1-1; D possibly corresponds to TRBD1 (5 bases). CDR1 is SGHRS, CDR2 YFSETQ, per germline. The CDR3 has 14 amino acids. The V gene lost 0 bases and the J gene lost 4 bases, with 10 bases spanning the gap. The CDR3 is CASSLGAGPTEAFF. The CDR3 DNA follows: TGCGCCAGCAGCTTGGGGGCAGGGCCCACTGAAGCTTTCTTT.